This T cell receptor beta chain comes out of a study of CD8 T cells in Susac syndrome (dated by TCRdb to the late 2010s). Concerning the study at large: Among the Susac syndrome patients who were sequenced, clinically active disease was present in over 5 and clinical remission was observed in roughly eight. At blood withdrawal, Susac syndrome patients were therapy-naive, treated with corticosteroids (with IVIg additionally given to some), or treated with IVIg alone. Repertoire sequencing was used to test whether CD8+ T cell activation and differentiation in Susac syndrome was antigen driven. On the study overall, not on this receptor specifically: The CD4+ T cell repertoire of patients with Susac syndrome showed no detectable clonal expansion. The study acknowledged that relatively few individuals were included in the TCR sequencing and HLA analysis.

From cysteine to phenylalanine, the CDR3 is 12 amino acids long. Just CDR3 DNA is preserved here, 36 bases in frame from base 1. V is reduced by 6 bases and J by 5 bases, leaving a spacing of 10 bases between them. CDR1 and CDR2 were assigned from the germline V gene as LGHNT and FRNRAP. RNA was extracted using the RNeasy kit, and roughly 0.5 to 1 ug of the RNA was reverse transcribed with random hexamers. TCR beta CDR3 regions were amplified with the immunoSEQ multiplex PCR assay covering 54 Vbeta and 13 Jbeta segments. Bias from PCR amplification was corrected by using a synthetic template baseline for primer optimization and for computational correction. The study's own analysis went as follows. Only productive sequences were kept, with reads annotated to V, D and J genes according to IMGT and analyzed in immunoSEQ Analyzer. Clonality was computed as one minus Shannon entropy normalized by log2 of the number of productive unique sequences. Public and private clones were assessed among the 100 most prevalent clones of each patient and control. Clones were defined as Susac-specific when absent from the healthy and MS cohorts, from roughly 1,000 published viral clones and from other ImmuneACCESS disease sequences. TCRdb itself trimmed the public reads at Q25 with fastp, ran MiXCR and retained productive beta chains. Rows with a matching CDR3 protein are joined into one entry that keeps the most common DNA and genes. TCRdb, not the authors, supplied the V and J calls. The sample includes around 200,000 distinct CDR3 sequences, with approximately 94% observed a single time. Together, the top ten hold more than 0.08% of the sample.

On this clonotype itself: The antigen it binds to is not known. Nothing much larger sits one base from this clone, and base qualities are not available.

Peripheral blood CD8+ and CD4+ T cells from healthy donors, Susac syndrome patients and multiple sclerosis patients were profiled by high-throughput TCR beta sequencing. Susac syndrome patients met recently defined diagnostic criteria for definite or probable disease. Bulk CD8+ and CD4+ T cells were purified by magnetic negative isolation, while CD8+ TEMRA cells were enriched using FACS. Blood was collected in EDTA tubes and processed within 24 hours, with PBMCs isolated through density gradient centrifugation. PBMCs destined for TCR sequencing were cryopreserved in liquid nitrogen and later thawed in a 37 °C water bath. A purity of at least 90% was achieved for sorted or isolated CD4+, CD8+ and CD8+ TEMRA cells.

The chain employs TRBV12-5 and TRBJ2-5; no D gene can be assigned with confidence. The material sequenced was CD4+ T cells from PBMCs. The receptor comes from a human donor with Susac syndrome. The CDR3 protein is CASGYMRETQYF. The bases are TGTGCTAGTGGATACATGAGGGAGACCCAGTACTTC.